This entry lists 15 T cell receptor beta chains sequenced from one sample in a study of blood T cells in healthy people across ages. Using a J-beta primer mix together with a sample-barcoded 5' primer, a second PCR was run for about 6 to 11 cycles. TCRdb re-called the 5' RACE reads with MiXCR, one entry per CDR3 protein. Among over 450,000 distinct CDR3 sequences listed, about 25% were seen once. These same records also appear under a second study, on T cells of mothers and their children.

The source material was blood. The receptor set was obtained from a boy between 10 and 17 years old in good health.

The chain combines TRBV3-1 with TRBJ2-7; D remains unclear. Germline assignment: CDR1 LGHDT and CDR2 YNNKEL (reference sequence). V lost 6 bases to trimming and J lost 1 base, with 19 bases between them. The CDR3 covers 16 residues. CDR3 in DNA: TGTGCCAGCAGTCCGCCCCCTCCTACGACATCCTACGAGCAGTACTTC. The encoded protein is CASSPPPPTTSYEQYF.

This clonotype was seen a few times. This chain uses TRBV27 with TRBJ1-2, with TRBD1 identical over 9 bases. Germline values: CDR1 MNHEY, CDR2 SMNVEV (reference sequence). The trim removed 5 bases at V and 8 bases at J, leaving 9 bases unmatched. The CDR3 runs 14 residues. The CDR3 here is CASSLGQGPGGYTF. The CDR3 DNA sequence: TGTGCCAGCAGTCTCGGACAGGGGCCAGGAGGCTACACCTTC.

The chain recombines TRBV6-1 with TRBJ2-2, with D perhaps TRBD2 (5 bases). Looked up from germline, CDR1 is MNHNS and CDR2 is SASEGT. This CDR3 is 12 amino acids long. With 11 bases removed from V and 3 bases from J, the gap between germline ends came to 10 bases. CDR3: CAGGLYTGELFF. The CDR3 DNA is TGTGCCGGCGGACTGTACACCGGGGAGCTGTTTTTT.

This clonotype was detected only a few times. The J gene is TRBJ2-1, the V gene TRBV10-3, with D possibly matching TRBD2 (5 bases). TRBJ2-7 matches the DNA end more closely, so the J call is doubtful. This CDR3 has 12 amino acids. In germline, CDR1 is ENHRY, CDR2 SYGVKD. CDR3 sequence reads: CAISGAGYEQYF. The CDR3 nucleotides read TGTGCCATCAGTGGCGCGGGCTACGAGCAGTACTTC.

This clonotype has more than one count but fewer than ten. The rearrangement uses TRBV10-3 and TRBJ1-1; unclear D gene. Germline V gene lookup returns CDR1 ENHRY and CDR2 SYGVKD. Trimming cost V 10 bases and J 0 bases, with 12 bases left between them. CDR3 length: 13 residues. As DNA, the CDR3 is TGTGCCACGAAAGAGGGCATGAACACTGAAGCTTTCTTT. Residues: CATKEGMNTEAFF.

The chain recombines TRBV6-1 with TRBJ2-5; a weak D match, TRBD1 (6 bases). Germline V gene sequence: CDR1 MNHNS, CDR2 SASEGT. The length of the CDR3 is 14 residues. The V gene lost 6 bases and the J gene lost 0 bases, with 11 bases spanning the gap. The CDR3 nucleotides read TGTGCCAGCAGCAACAGGGCTTACCAAGAGACCCAGTACTTC. Translated: CASSNRAYQETQYF.

Worth noting for this clonotype: At one boundary the junction diverges from the germline segment, which might be a read error. The chain recombines TRBV7-2 with TRBJ2-4; D call uncertain. The length of the CDR3 is 12 residues. Germline CDR1 SGHTA, CDR2 FQGNSA. CDR3 residues: CASSLVLNIRYF. CDR3 nucleotides: TGTGCCAGCAGCTTAGTCCTGAACATTCGGTACTTC.

This clonotype was observed a few times. The chain joins TRBV6-6 to TRBJ1-1; 9 bases fit TRBD1. Germline V gene sequence: CDR1 MNHNY, CDR2 SVGAGI (reference sequence). Trimming at V came to 6 bases and at J to 5 bases, leaving 7 bases not matched to a gene. CDR3 length: 14 amino acids. CDR3 amino acids: CASRLRTGETEAFF. The CDR3 nucleotides are TGTGCCAGCAGGCTCCGGACAGGGGAAACTGAAGCTTTCTTT.

The chain employs TRBV5-6 and TRBJ2-5, with 8 bases fitting TRBD2. This CDR3 is built from 14 residues. The V gene end was trimmed by 2 bases and the J gene end by 11 bases; junction bases not matched to a gene: 11. Germline V gives CDR1 SGHDT, CDR2 YYEEEE. The CDR3 loop is CASSFIAGGDQQYF. CDR3 sequence (DNA): TGTGCCAGCAGCTTCATTGCGGGAGGCGACCAGCAGTACTTC.

This rearrangement joins TRBV5-1 to TRBJ2-7; 8 bases align to TRBD1. Germline V gene sequence: CDR1 SGHRS, CDR2 YFSETQ. The CDR3 has 14 amino acids. V was pared by 4 bases and J by 6 bases, with 9 bases of the junction left unmatched. The CDR3 DNA reads TGCGCCAGCAGCCCCGACAGGGGTTCGCTCGAGCAGTACTTC. This gives the protein CASSPDRGSLEQYF.

In this sample, this clonotype turned up a few times. This chain links TRBV7-2 with TRBJ2-4; 10 bases match TRBD2. The CDR3 is 17 residues long. With V trimmed by 2 bases and J by 2 bases, 6 bases remained unmatched. The germline gives CDR1 SGHTA, CDR2 FQGNSA. The CDR3 DNA sequence: TGTGCCAGCAGCTTATTTTGGACTAGCGGAACCAAAAACATTCAGTACTTC. Translated: CASSLFWTSGTKNIQYF.

There are a few counts of this clonotype. The chain uses TRBV28 and TRBJ2-2; D is possibly TRBD2 (5 bases). The V and J ends lost 5 bases and 7 bases respectively, with 8 bases between them. CDR3 length equals 12 residues. Germline CDR1 is MDHEN and CDR2 is SYDVKM. The CDR3 DNA reads TGTGCCAGCAGTGAGAGGGACGGGGAGCTGTTTTTT. This codes for CASSERDGELFF. The complete variable domain, with remaining parts taken from reference TRBV28 and TRBJ2-2, reads DVKVTQSSRYLVKRTGEKVFLECVQDMDHENMFWYRQDPGLGLRLIYFSYDVKMKEKGDIPEGYSVSREKKERFSLILESASTNQTSMYLCASSERDGELFFGEGSRLTVL.

This chain connects TRBV7-9 to TRBJ2-1; maybe TRBD1 (6 bases). The V and J ends lost 2 bases and 8 bases respectively, with 16 bases between them. The CDR3 runs 15 residues. The germline V gene has CDR1 SEHNR and CDR2 FQNEAQ (reference sequence). The CDR3 coding sequence is TGTGCCAGCAGCTTAACAGGGAAGAGTTGGCATGAGCAGTTCTTC. It codes for CASSLTGKSWHEQFF.

The chain recombines TRBV4-1 with TRBJ2-7, with D perhaps TRBD2 (6 bases). Trimming removed 0 bases from V and 3 bases from J, with 12 bases in between. The CDR3 sequence is 15 residues long. Germline CDR1 MGHRA, CDR2 YSYEKL. The CDR3 spells CASSQDPGEGYEQYF. The CDR3 coding sequence is TGCGCCAGCAGCCAAGATCCGGGAGAAGGCTACGAGCAGTACTTC.

The genes are TRBV20-1 and TRBJ1-2; no clear D gene. The CDR3 runs to 11 residues. Deletions cut 0 bases from V and 6 bases from J, with 5 bases between. Germline lookup yields CDR1 DFQATT and CDR2 SNEGSKA (reference sequence). The CDR3 DNA follows: TGCAGTGCTAGAGATGGTAATGGCTACACCTTC. It is translated as CSARDGNGYTF.